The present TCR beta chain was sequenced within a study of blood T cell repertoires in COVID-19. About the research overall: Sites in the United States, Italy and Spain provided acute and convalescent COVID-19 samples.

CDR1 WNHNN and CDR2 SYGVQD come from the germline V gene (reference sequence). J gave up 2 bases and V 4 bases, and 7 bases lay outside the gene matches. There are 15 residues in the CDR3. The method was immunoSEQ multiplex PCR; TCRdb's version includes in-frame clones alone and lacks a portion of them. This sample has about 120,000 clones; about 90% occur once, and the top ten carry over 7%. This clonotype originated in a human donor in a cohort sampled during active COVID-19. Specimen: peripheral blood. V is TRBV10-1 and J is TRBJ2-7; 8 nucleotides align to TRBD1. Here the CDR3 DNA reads TGCGCCAGCAGTGGAACCGGGACAGGACCCTACGAGCAGTACTTC. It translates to CASSGTGTGPYEQYF.